The entry below gives a single T cell receptor (beta chain) sequence along with its context. This clone was counted a few times. Its antigen remains unidentified. No clone much larger than this one lies a single base away; base qualities are absent. This entry belongs to a study of cytomegalovirus exposure and HLA in healthy donors (dated by TCRdb to between 2016 and 2019). Study-wide context: According to an earlier analysis of 550 to 750 of the donors, 200 million or so T cells yielded roughly 110 million unique TCR beta sequences and about 300 Gb of sequence data. Approximately 300 gigabases of sequencing data and tens of millions of unique TCR sequences were included in an early release covering 550 to 650 HLA-typed donors. Among the roughly 400 genotyped donors, approximately 77% belonged to the genetic ancestry cluster associated with self-reported Caucasian donors. The aim of the study was to test whether cataloging public T cell receptors could identify signatures of past pathogen exposure. The study profiled the T cell repertoires of about 720 subjects by immunosequencing and related them to cytomegalovirus serostatus. Besides the first cohort of roughly 700 subjects, a separate validation cohort made up of 120 different subjects was used. To predict cytomegalovirus infection status, the study brought together high-throughput TCR immunosequencing, statistical association of individual TCRs with disease status, and machine learning. A later analysis re-examined previously published TCR beta repertoires from more than 650 donors and added high-resolution HLA genotyping to investigate patterns of TCR occurrence. Rather than using new phenotypic data, the later analysis identified candidate immune exposures from TCR beta sequences and from how often those sequences occurred across donors. In an earlier analysis of a few hundred of the donors, high-throughput TCR beta sequencing was used to judge whether each TCR beta V gene segment behaved as functional or pseudogenic. Donor age, sex, ethnicity and CMV serostatus were collected together with the repertoire data. Genome-wide SNP genotypes for about 60% of the roughly 700 donors were used in a later genetic analysis, which treated that subset as a discovery cohort. Every repertoire in the discovery cohort had been generated on one and the same sequencing platform. Class I and class II HLA loci were covered by the typing at four-digit resolution. Typing coverage varied by locus: roughly 620-640 donors for A, B, C, DRB1 and DQB1; under 550 for DQA1; more than 600 for DPA1; roughly 450 for DPB1. Four or five DR-DQ haplotypes were handled as single units for association and clustering, since linkage in the cohort was strong. On average, 235,054 unique TCR beta nucleotide sequences were sequenced per donor among a few hundred genotyped donors of the cohort, with about 19% of those sequences being non-productive. General conclusions and limits of the study: A total of 150 to 200 TCR beta chains were listed by the study as associated with cytomegalovirus. A further reported finding was that TCR beta sequences accurately predicted the HLA-A and HLA-B alleles for most subjects in the first cohort. At a false discovery rate of 0.05, a later analysis linked 16,951 TCR beta sequences to specific HLA alleles. A later analysis found that HLA-associated TCR beta chains were more clonally expanded and had lower generation probabilities than equally common non-associated chains. Cytomegalovirus status was reported to be diagnosed by the classifier with high specificity and sensitivity in both the original and validation cohorts. The presence/absence analyses assumed that sequencing depth was roughly uniform across donors, and that assumption may not be true. Because counts were too low, more than 15 rarely observed V segments, including chromosome 9 orphons, were left out of the earlier analysis of 587 of the donors. The authors suggested that the approach could potentially be generalized to other disease states and immunological phenotypes. For the cohort, immune exposure information was limited to CMV serostatus. While some public TCRs were present in many individuals, most TCR sequences turned up only very rarely across donors. A later analysis found that TCR association rates varied across HLA loci, with DRB1 alleles showing the most associated TCRs and HLA-C alleles the fewest. Broadly in line with IMGT annotations, most TCR beta V segments showed up in productive rearrangements about 90% or about 30% of the time in an earlier analysis of some 590 of the donors. In a later genetic analysis, fewer N-insertions in productive TCRs were reported among donors in an Asian-associated ancestry cluster than the roughly 640-donor mean. When HLA alleles, especially DR and DQ, strongly co-occurred, TCR associations were difficult to assign to individual alleles. In a later analysis, several top co-occurrence clusters were reported to appear linked to parvovirus B19, influenza, CMV and Epstein-Barr virus. Most CMV-associated TCR beta chains appeared to be HLA-restricted in a later analysis, and the HLA associations seemed to be driven largely by CMV exposure. Correlated functional status among segregating V segments might reflect linkage disequilibrium, but an unknown experimental factor could not be ruled out. V-gene and J-gene trimming of TCR beta chains was associated with a missense DCLRE1C variant in a later genetic analysis, and the association was replicated in an independent cohort. This cohort had only TCR beta chains sequenced, and the lack of alpha or paired-chain data limited which features could be detected. Three of the identified cytomegalovirus-associated TCR beta chains were confirmed in vitro to be specific for cytomegalovirus antigens. Because the 87-base-pair reads could not distinguish some IMGT-functional V segments, including TRBV6-2 and TRBV6-3, those segments were excluded. Because HLA typing was unavailable for some donors at each locus, only the typed subset was used in association tests. A group of highly shared sequence variants was considered likely to be a technical artifact of the sequencing pipeline.

Library generation was performed with the immunoSEQ multiplex PCR assay. A mixture of 60 forward primers for TCR Vbeta segments and 13 reverse primers for TCR Jbeta segments was used in the multiplex PCR. A multiplex PCR assay on genomic DNA amplified the CDR3 region of rearranged TCR beta genes. The Illumina HiSeq System was used to sequence the amplified TCR beta libraries as 87-base-pair reads. The authors' analysis ran thus. In a later analysis, tens of millions of unique TCR beta chains were counted across the 500 to 700 repertoires, and roughly 10 million of these chains were shared by at least two donors. To remove PCR and sequencing errors, raw reads were error-corrected and collapsed into unique sequences using a nearest-neighbor algorithm that merged closely related sequences. V, D and J gene segments were assigned by aligning CDR3 sequences to IMGT reference sequences. For a sequence to be retained, a match of at least six nucleotides was required to both a V gene segment and a J gene segment. Rearrangements were called productive when the CDR3 lacked stop codons and stayed in frame with V and J; all others were non-productive. CDR3 was defined according to IMGT convention as the region running from the second conserved V-encoded cysteine to the conserved J-encoded phenylalanine. The earlier analysis of some 600 of the donors excluded sequences that lacked an unambiguous match to a single V gene segment. An earlier analysis of a few hundred of the donors called V segments functional above 56.7% productive rearrangements and segregating when the between-donor standard deviation exceeded 5%. A statistical classification framework was built for diagnosing cytomegalovirus status from the catalog of TCR beta chain sequences. In a later analysis, TCR nucleotide sequences were compared against IMGT/GENE-DB human TR gene sequences so that V and J genes could be assigned. Using the TCRdist pipeline, a later analysis assigned CDR3 sequences along with most-parsimonious VDJ recombination scenarios. In a later analysis, each TCR beta chain was defined by its CDR3 amino acid sequence together with its V-gene family, and reads without a unique V-gene family were excluded. In a later analysis, 550 to 650 highly shared, low-generation-probability nucleotide sequences were removed to address suspected cross-contamination and a sequencing artifact. In a later analysis, a clonal expansion index was calculated for each public chain from normalized within-repertoire ranks of inferred template counts. Generation probabilities in a later analysis came from a VDJ recombination model fitted to out-of-frame rearrangements, and those results were checked against IGoR. In a later analysis, hypergeometric tests were used to score TCR-TCR, TCR-HLA and TCR-CMV co-occurrence, with a repertoire-size bias correction applied to TCR pairs. A later analysis estimated false discovery rates by permuting HLA or CMV assignments 20 times. In a later analysis, co-occurring TCRs were grouped using DBSCAN, with TCRdist sequence similarity added in when clustering inside HLA-allele-positive subsets. Repertoires with fewer than 30,000 or more than 120,000 public chains, plus five repertoires with anomalous nucleotide sharing, were excluded from co-occurrence clustering. As stored in TCRdb, this immuneACCESS dataset retains in-frame rearrangements with V and J assigned. A fraction of the clones does not appear; measured against another copy, unresolved V genes explain less than half of the discrepancy, and the remainder lacks a known reason. V, J and clone size reflect that table, while D and trimming were determined from the DNA. For this sample there are 100,000 to 150,000 clones; around 80% appear just once. The ten largest account for approximately 11% of the sample.

At the junction V is shortened by 4 bases and J by 2 bases; bases outside the gene matches: 6. CDR1 and CDR2, per the germline V gene (reference sequence), are SGHNT and YYREEE. From the cysteine up to the phenylalanine, the CDR3 has a length of 16 residues. Only the CDR3 portion is preserved as DNA: 48 bases, with reading frame beginning at the first base. The cohort consisted of 670 or so healthy bone marrow donors. At the time of sampling, all cohort members were nominally healthy, though unrecorded immune exposures were likely present. The donor tested CMV seropositive and was one of the 289 seropositive cohort members. Each donor provided a peripheral blood sample, and peripheral blood mononuclear cells were used for TCR beta sequencing. Genomic DNA was extracted from the blood cell samples with the Qiagen DNeasy Blood Extraction Kit.

The source material was PBMCs. In this chain, TRBV5-4 is recombined with TRBJ2-7, with 13 junctional bases fitting TRBD2. The sequence came from a man aged 30 to 39 in good health and CMV-seropositive. The nucleotide sequence reads TGTGCCAGCAGCCCTGGGACTAGCGGGAACCCCTACGAGCAGTACTTC. Its protein is CASSPGTSGNPYEQYF.